Following are 27 T cell receptor beta chains from one sample sequenced in a study of shared clonotypes between healthy human individuals. Libraries were prepared by immunoSEQ multiplex PCR; TCRdb keeps only in-frame clonotypes and omits some of them. The table has approximately 1.4 million clones, approximately 98% seen once. The sequenced material came from naive CD4+ T cells sorted from blood. Regarding subset: CD45RA+ positively selected. The receptor set was obtained from a young man in good health.

Comment on this clone: Other DNA sequences within the sample encode an identical CDR3. The rearrangement joins TRBV10-3 to TRBJ2-7; D might be TRBD1 (6 bases). This CDR3 has 13 residues. Germline V CDR1 and CDR2: ENHRY, SYGVKD. Trimming removed 0 bases from V and 7 bases from J, with 10 bases in between. Here the CDR3 reads CAISESGGREQYF. Written as DNA, the CDR3 is TGTGCCATCAGTGAGTCAGGGGGACGGGAGCAGTACTTC.

The J gene is TRBJ2-1, the V gene TRBV7-6; D gene ambiguous. Germline assignment: CDR1 SGHVS and CDR2 FNYEAQ. Trimming pared 2 bases from V and 8 bases from J, leaving 10 bases between. CDR3 length equals 13 residues. In DNA, the CDR3 is TGTGCCAGCAGCTTATTTGCACAGTATGAGCAGTTCTTC. Translating it yields CASSLFAQYEQFF.

This chain joins TRBV5-1 and TRBJ2-7; D is unclear. CDR1 SGHRS and CDR2 YFSETQ come from the germline V gene. CDR3 size: 13 residues. V lost 2 bases to trimming and J lost 6 bases, with 12 bases between them. The CDR3 region is CASSLVRKGEQYF. For the CDR3, the DNA is TGCGCCAGCAGCTTAGTCAGAAAGGGCGAGCAGTACTTC.

The CDR3 protein is CASSFPSPATGELGTSRYEQYF. For the CDR3, the DNA is TGCGCCAGCAGCTTTCCATCTCCCGCGACAGGGGAGTTGGGGACTAGTCGCTACGAGCAGTACTTC. The chain employs TRBV5-1 and TRBJ2-7; D tentatively fits TRBD1 or TRBD2 (8 bases each). Germline V lookup: CDR1 SGHRS, CDR2 YFSETQ. CDR3 length equals 22 residues. The V end was cut by 2 bases, the J end by 3 bases, with 36 bases between.

This clone was found once. The chain links TRBV11-2 to TRBJ2-1; the D is unclear. Germline V gene lookup returns CDR1 SGHAT and CDR2 FQNNGV. The V end was cut by 3 bases, the J end by 4 bases, with 13 bases between. This CDR3 is built from 15 residues. Here the CDR3 reads CASSFSTVSYNEQFF. The CDR3 DNA sequence: TGTGCCAGCAGCTTTTCTACGGTGAGTTACAATGAGCAGTTCTTC.

The V call is TRBV15, the J call TRBJ2-3, with D possibly being TRBD2 (6 bases). Trimming took 0 bases from V and 5 from J, leaving 15 bases between them. From germline, CDR1 is LNHNV and CDR2 YYDKDF (reference sequence). The CDR3 loop spans 16 amino acids. The CDR3 spells CATSRDNGGILDTQYF. The CDR3 bases are TGTGCCACCAGCAGAGATAACGGCGGGATTTTAGATACGCAGTATTTT.

V gene TRBV30 combines with J gene TRBJ2-2, with D uncertain. This CDR3 spans 15 amino acids. V was clipped by 0 bases and J by 3 bases, with 11 bases between them. The V gene's germline CDR1 is GTSNPN and CDR2 SVGIG (reference sequence). The CDR3 DNA follows: TGTGCCTGGAGTGTACTTCATCAGGACACCGGGGAGCTGTTTTTT. This encodes CAWSVLHQDTGELFF.

A single count supports this clone. J is TRBJ2-3 and V is TRBV5-1; TRBD2 agrees at 12 bases. V lost 0 bases, J lost 0 bases, and 11 bases stayed unmatched. The CDR3 loop spans 20 amino acids. Per germline, CDR1 SGHRS and CDR2 YFSETQ. The CDR3 loop reads CASSLVPGLAGSVSTDTQYF. The CDR3 bases are TGCGCCAGCAGCTTGGTTCCGGGACTAGCGGGTTCCGTAAGCACAGATACGCAGTATTTT.

This clone was observed a single time. The chain combines TRBV5-1 with TRBJ1-2; 8 nucleotides align to TRBD1. Germline lookup yields CDR1 SGHRS and CDR2 YFSETQ. The CDR3 is made up of 14 amino acids. Trimming removed 4 bases from V and 4 bases from J; junction bases left unmatched: 6. CDR3 sequence (DNA): TGCGCCAGCAGCGGGGGACAGGCGAGCTATGGCTACACCTTC. Its translation is CASSGGQASYGYTF.

The chain is built from TRBV2 and TRBJ2-7; 7 positions match TRBD1. V shed 8 bases, J shed 4 bases, and the junction held 2 bases outside the gene matches. The germline CDR1 and CDR2 sequences are SNHLY and FYNNEI. This CDR3 region has 11 residues. The CDR3 spells CASGGQYEQYF. The CDR3 nucleotides read TGTGCCAGCGGGGGACAGTACGAGCAGTACTTC.

The V and J genes are TRBV19 and TRBJ2-5; 13 bases align to TRBD2. CDR3 length: 16 residues. V shed 3 bases, J shed 5 bases, and the junction held 6 bases outside the gene matches. Per germline, CDR1 LNHDA and CDR2 SQIVND (reference sequence). The CDR3 DNA sequence: TGTGCCAGTAGTATGAAACTAGCGGGAGGGTTTGAGACCCAGTACTTC. Residues: CASSMKLAGGFETQYF.

The CDR3 DNA reads TGTGCCATCAAGACGGGAGGGCCAATAGCTGAGCAGTTCTTC. Its translation: CAIKTGGPIAEQFF. The chain has TRBV10-3 and TRBJ2-1; 8 nucleotides agree with TRBD2. Germline V CDR1 and CDR2: ENHRY, SYGVKD. V shed 7 bases, J shed 9 bases, and the junction held 11 bases outside the gene matches. The CDR3 extends over 14 amino acids.

V gene TRBV28 combines with J gene TRBJ2-7, with 9 positions matching TRBD2. CDR3 length: 15 amino acids. With V trimmed by 3 bases and J by 3 bases, 6 bases remained unmatched. The V gene's germline CDR1 is MDHEN and CDR2 SYDVKM. The CDR3 nucleotides are TGTGCCAGCAGTTTTCCTAGCGGGAAATACTACGAGCAGTACTTC. This sequence encodes CASSFPSGKYYEQYF.

This chain connects TRBV6-5 to TRBJ2-5, with 10 positions matching TRBD2. Germline CDR1 MNHEY, CDR2 SVGAGI. CDR3 size: 16 residues. V shed 2 bases, J shed 2 bases, and the junction held 5 bases outside the gene matches. The CDR3: CASSYKLAGIQETQYF. CDR3 nucleotides: TGTGCCAGCAGTTACAAACTAGCGGGGATTCAAGAGACCCAGTACTTC.

The chain has TRBV5-5 and TRBJ1-4; D is perhaps TRBD1 (5 bases). This CDR3 has 14 residues. V was cut by 3 bases and J by 5 bases, with 11 bases left in between. CDR1 and CDR2 from the germline V gene are SGHKS and YYEKEE (reference sequence). The CDR3 DNA reads as TGTGCCAGCAGCTCCCGGGACCCAAATGAAAAACTGTTTTTT. The encoded protein is CASSSRDPNEKLFF.

The gene calls are TRBV11-1 and TRBJ2-7, with D perhaps assigned TRBD1 or TRBD2 (6 bases each). CDR1 and CDR2 from the germline V gene are SGHAT and FQDESV (reference sequence). V gave up 5 bases and J gave up 10 bases, with 18 bases separating them. The CDR3 sequence is 13 residues long. CDR3 in amino acids: CASSPRETGIQYF. The DNA for the CDR3 is TGTGCCAGCAGCCCCCGGGAGACAGGTATCCAGTACTTC.

The chain couples TRBV6-1 to TRBJ1-5; D call uncertain. V lost 7 bases to trimming and J lost 5 bases, with 12 bases between them. The CDR3 spans 13 residues. In germline, CDR1 is MNHNS, CDR2 SASEGT. DNA of the CDR3: TGTGCCAGCACAGACACCCTAGATCAGCCCCAGCATTTT. Translated: CASTDTLDQPQHF.

This chain joins TRBV10-3 and TRBJ2-2, with unresolved D. Per the germline V gene, CDR1 is ENHRY and CDR2 is SYGVKD. CDR3 size: 13 residues. V was shortened by 3 bases and J by 0 bases, with 2 bases between the two germline ends. The CDR3 is CAISDSNTGELFF. The CDR3 DNA follows: TGTGCCATCAGTGACTCGAACACCGGGGAGCTGTTTTTT.

This chain links TRBV4-3 with TRBJ2-1; 9 positions match TRBD2. The germline gives CDR1 LGHNA, CDR2 YSLEER. Trimming took 3 bases from V and 6 from J; bases not matched to a gene: 12. The CDR3 runs 17 residues. The CDR3, as DNA: TGCGCCAGCAGCCAGGATACGCTAGCGGGACCGTCCAATGAGCAGTTCTTC. Protein sequence: CASSQDTLAGPSNEQFF.

The chain recombines TRBV7-2 with TRBJ2-7, with TRBD2 matching over 8 bases. Germline V CDR1 and CDR2: SGHTA, FQGNSA. This CDR3 spans 15 amino acids. V gave up 5 bases and J gave up 0 bases; unmatched junction bases: 6. CDR3 amino acids: CASSHRLAHSYEQYF. DNA of the CDR3: TGTGCCAGCAGCCATAGACTAGCGCACTCCTACGAGCAGTACTTC.

The chain links TRBV9 to TRBJ2-1, with TRBD1 identical over 10 bases. CDR3 size: 15 residues. The junction had 2 bases not matched to a gene; V was cut back by 0 bases and J by 5 bases. Germline V CDR1 and CDR2: SGDLS, YYNGEE. In DNA, the CDR3 is TGTGCCAGCAGCGTAGGGGACAGGGGAGACAATGAGCAGTTCTTC. This encodes CASSVGDRGDNEQFF.

CDR3: CASSLSGQGSYGYTF. CDR3 DNA sequence: TGTGCCAGCAGCTTGTCGGGACAGGGAAGTTATGGCTACACCTTC. The chain uses TRBV5-8 and TRBJ1-2; TRBD1 matches at 9 bases. The CDR3 sequence is 15 residues long. V trimming: 1 base; J trimming: 5 bases; junction bases outside the gene matches: 6. Germline V lookup: CDR1 SGHTS, CDR2 YDEGEE.

V is TRBV11-2 and J is TRBJ2-1, with 8 nucleotides matching TRBD2. CDR3 length: 15 residues. Germline CDR1 SGHAT, CDR2 FQNNGV. Trimming cost V 4 bases and J 9 bases; bases outside gene matches: 11. In DNA form, the CDR3 reads TGTGCCAGCAGCTGGTTGGTAGCGGGAAACAGTGAGCAGTTCTTC. This codes for CASSWLVAGNSEQFF.

The J gene is TRBJ2-6, the V gene TRBV28; D not certain. This CDR3 comprises 15 residues. The V end lost 2 bases, the J end lost 0 bases, and 5 bases lay between the germline ends. Germline assignment: CDR1 MDHEN and CDR2 SYDVKM. In nucleotides, the CDR3 is TGTGCCAGCAGTTTAACCACCTCTGGGGCCAACGTCCTGACTTTC. It is translated as CASSLTTSGANVLTF.

This clone occurred once. The chain has TRBV9 and TRBJ2-2; 12 bases are shared with TRBD2. The CDR3 runs to 15 residues. Germline CDR1 reads SGDLS; CDR2 reads YYNGEE. The junction had 0 bases not matched to a gene; V was cut back by 1 base and J by 5 bases. CDR3 nucleotides: TGTGCCAGCAGCGTACTAGCGGGAGGGACCGGGGAGCTGTTTTTT. It translates to CASSVLAGGTGELFF.

This clone was observed once. This chain connects TRBV12-5 to TRBJ2-1, with D uncertain. Germline CDR1 and CDR2: LGHNT and FRNRAP. Trimming took 6 bases from V and 8 from J, leaving 14 bases between them. This CDR3 contains 13 residues. The CDR3 spells CASGVPPGHEQFF. CDR3 in DNA: TGTGCTAGTGGCGTTCCCCCCGGCCATGAGCAGTTCTTC.

The chain has TRBV10-3 and TRBJ2-5; perhaps TRBD2 as D (7 bases). V dropped 4 bases and J dropped 5 bases, with 14 bases sitting between them. The CDR3 runs to 14 residues. Germline values: CDR1 ENHRY, CDR2 SYGVKD. The CDR3 sequence: CAISVEGGTETQYF. Here the CDR3 DNA reads TGTGCCATCAGTGTAGAGGGGGGGACTGAGACCCAGTACTTC.